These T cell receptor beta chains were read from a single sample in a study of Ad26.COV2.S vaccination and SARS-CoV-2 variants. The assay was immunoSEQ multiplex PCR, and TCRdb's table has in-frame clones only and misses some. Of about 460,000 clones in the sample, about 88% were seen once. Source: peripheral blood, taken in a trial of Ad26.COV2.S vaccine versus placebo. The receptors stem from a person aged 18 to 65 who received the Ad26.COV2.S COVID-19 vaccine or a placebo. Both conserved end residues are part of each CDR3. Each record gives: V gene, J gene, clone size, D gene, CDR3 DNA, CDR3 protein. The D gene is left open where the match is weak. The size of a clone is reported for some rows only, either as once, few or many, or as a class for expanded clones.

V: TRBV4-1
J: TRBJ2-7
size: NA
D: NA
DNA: TGCGCCAGCAGCCATGATTCGGGCTCCTACGAGCAGTACTTC
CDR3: CASSHDSGSYEQYF

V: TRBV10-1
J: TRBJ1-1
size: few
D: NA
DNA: TGCGCCAGCAGCCAAGAGCCGAGCAGGATCCACACTGAAGCTTTCTTT
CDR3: CASSQEPSRIHTEAFF

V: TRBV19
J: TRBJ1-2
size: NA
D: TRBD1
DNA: TGTGCCAGTAGTATCGGACAGGGGGCGCGAGGCTACACCTTC
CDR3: CASSIGQGARGYTF

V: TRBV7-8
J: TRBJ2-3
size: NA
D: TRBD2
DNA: TGTGCCAGCAGCTTAGCGAGGGCGGGAGTAGATACGCAGTATTTT
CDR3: CASSLARAGVDTQYF

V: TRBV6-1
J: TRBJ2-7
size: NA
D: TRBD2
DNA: TGTGCCAGCAGTGGGACCGGGACTAGCGGGTCCTACGAGCAGTACTTC
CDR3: CASSGTGTSGSYEQYF

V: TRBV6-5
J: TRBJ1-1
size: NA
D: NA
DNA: TGTGCCAGCAGTTACTCGGCGGGAATGAACACTGAAGCTTTCTTT
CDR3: CASSYSAGMNTEAFF

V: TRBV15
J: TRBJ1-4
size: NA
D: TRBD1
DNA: TGTGCCACCAGCCGGGGAGGGACAGGGGCCGATAATGAAAAACTGTTTTTT
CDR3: CATSRGGTGADNEKLFF

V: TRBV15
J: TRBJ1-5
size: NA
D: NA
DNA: TGTGCCACCAGCAGAGCCAGGGGTGGCAATCAGCCCCAGCATTTT
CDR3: CATSRARGGNQPQHF

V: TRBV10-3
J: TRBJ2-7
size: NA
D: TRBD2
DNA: TGTGCCATCCGGGGGGGGGCAAGCTCCTACGAGCAGTACTTC
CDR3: CAIRGGASSYEQYF

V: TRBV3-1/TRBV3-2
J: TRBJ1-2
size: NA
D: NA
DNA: TGTGCCAGCAGCTTCCGGGACCCCTATGGCTACACCTTC
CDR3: CASSFRDPYGYTF

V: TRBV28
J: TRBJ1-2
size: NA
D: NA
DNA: TGTGCCAGCACCGCTCCGGACCGGGTTGGCTACACCTTC
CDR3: CASTAPDRVGYTF

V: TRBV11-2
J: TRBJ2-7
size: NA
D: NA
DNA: TGTGCCAGCAGCTTAGCTCTGCAAGGTAGCTCCCCCTACGAGCAGTACTTC
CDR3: CASSLALQGSSPYEQYF

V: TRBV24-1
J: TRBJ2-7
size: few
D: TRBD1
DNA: TGTGCCACCAGTGATCGGACAGGGCCCGCGTCCGAGCAGTACTTC
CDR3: CATSDRTGPASEQYF

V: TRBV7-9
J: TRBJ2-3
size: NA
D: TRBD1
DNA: TGTGCCAGCAGCCCCCGACAGGGGGGCACAGATACGCAGTATTTT
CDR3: CASSPRQGGTDTQYF

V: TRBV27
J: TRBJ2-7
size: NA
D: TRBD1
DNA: TGTGCCAGCAGTCGGACAGGGGGCACCTACGAGCAGTACTTC
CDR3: CASSRTGGTYEQYF

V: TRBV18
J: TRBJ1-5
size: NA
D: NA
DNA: TGTGCCAGCTCACCGGGGGGCCATCAGCCCCAGCATTTT
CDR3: CASSPGGHQPQHF

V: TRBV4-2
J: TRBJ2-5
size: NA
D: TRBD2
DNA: TGTGCCAGCAGCCTTTCCCCCCTAGGGACTAGCGGGAGGGAGACCCAGTACTTC
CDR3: CASSLSPLGTSGRETQYF

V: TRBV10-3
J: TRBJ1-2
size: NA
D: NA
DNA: TGTGCCATCAGTGAGCTTGAGGGATATGGCTACACCTTC
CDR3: CAISELEGYGYTF

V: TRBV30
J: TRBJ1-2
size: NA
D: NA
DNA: TGTGCCTGGAGTGGACTGTCATTTAGCTATGGCTACACCTTC
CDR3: CAWSGLSFSYGYTF

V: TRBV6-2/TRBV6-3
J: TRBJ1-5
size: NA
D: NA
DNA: TGTGCCAGCAGTTACTGGCACGGAAATCAGCCCCAGCATTTT
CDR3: CASSYWHGNQPQHF

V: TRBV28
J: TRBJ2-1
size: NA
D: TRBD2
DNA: TGTGCCAGCAGAAGCGGGAGGGTCTACAATGAGCAGTTCTTC
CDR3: CASRSGRVYNEQFF

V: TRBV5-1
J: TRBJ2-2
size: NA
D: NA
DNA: TGCGCCAGCAGGGTGATCCAAAACACCGGGGAGCTGTTTTTT
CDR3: CASRVIQNTGELFF

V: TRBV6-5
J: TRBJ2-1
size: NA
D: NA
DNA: TGTGCCAGCACCGCCGAGTGGAGTGAGCAGTTCTTC
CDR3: CASTAEWSEQFF

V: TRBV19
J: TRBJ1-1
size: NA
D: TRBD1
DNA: TGTGCCAGTAGTACCGGGACAGGGGGAACTGAAGCTTTCTTT
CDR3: CASSTGTGGTEAFF

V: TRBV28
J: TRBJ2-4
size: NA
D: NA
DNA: TGTGCCAGCAGTTTAAGGCGAGTCACCAAAAACATTCAGTACTTC
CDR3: CASSLRRVTKNIQYF

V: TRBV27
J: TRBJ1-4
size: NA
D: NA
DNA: TGTGCCAGCAAAATCCGATTGGAAGAAAAACTGTTTTTT
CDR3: CASKIRLEEKLFF

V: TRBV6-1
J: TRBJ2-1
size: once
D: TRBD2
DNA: TGTGCCAGCAGTGGAAAGCGGGGGGGCAGCTCCTACAATGAGCAGTTCTTC
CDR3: CASSGKRGGSSYNEQFF

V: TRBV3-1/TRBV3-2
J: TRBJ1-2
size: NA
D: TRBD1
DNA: TGTGCCAGCAGCCGGACGGGACAGGATTCATACGACTATGGCTACACCTTC
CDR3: CASSRTGQDSYDYGYTF

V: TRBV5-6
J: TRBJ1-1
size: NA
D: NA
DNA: TGTGCCAGCAGCTTGGATGGCGGGGTAAGGGGGACTGAAGCTTTCTTT
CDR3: CASSLDGGVRGTEAFF

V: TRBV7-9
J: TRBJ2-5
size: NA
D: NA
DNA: TGTGCCAGCAGCTTAGGTGGAGGGTCGGAGACCCAGTACTTC
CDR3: CASSLGGGSETQYF

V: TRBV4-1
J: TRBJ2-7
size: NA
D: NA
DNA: TGCGCCAGCAGCCAAGATAGGGGGAGGGGAGGTATGGGTGACTACGAGCAGTACTTC
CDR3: CASSQDRGRGGMGDYEQYF

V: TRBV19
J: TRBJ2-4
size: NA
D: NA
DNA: TGTGCCAGTGGGCCGAGGGCCCAAAACATTCAGTACTTC
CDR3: CASGPRAQNIQYF